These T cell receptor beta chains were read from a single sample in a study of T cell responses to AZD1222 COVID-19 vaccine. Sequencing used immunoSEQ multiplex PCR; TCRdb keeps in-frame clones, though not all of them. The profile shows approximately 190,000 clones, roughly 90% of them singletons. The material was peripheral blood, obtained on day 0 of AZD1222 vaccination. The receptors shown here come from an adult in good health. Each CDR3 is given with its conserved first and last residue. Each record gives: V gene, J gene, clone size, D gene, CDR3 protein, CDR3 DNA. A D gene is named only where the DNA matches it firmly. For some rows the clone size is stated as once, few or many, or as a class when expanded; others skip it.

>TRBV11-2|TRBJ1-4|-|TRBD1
CASSLKQGVGELFF
TGTGCCAGCAGCTTGAAGCAGGGGGTTGGGGAACTGTTTTTT
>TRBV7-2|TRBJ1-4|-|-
CASRPWGSARTNEKLFF
TGTGCCAGCAGACCTTGGGGCAGCGCGAGGACTAATGAAAAACTGTTTTTT
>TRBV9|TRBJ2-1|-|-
CASSVSSSYNEQFF
TGTGCCAGCAGCGTGTCGAGCTCCTACAATGAGCAGTTCTTC
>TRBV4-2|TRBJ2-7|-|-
CASSQAEGGGSYEQYF
TGTGCCAGCAGCCAAGCAGAGGGAGGAGGCTCCTACGAGCAGTACTTC
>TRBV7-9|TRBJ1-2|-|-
CASSLVQGGEETF
TGTGCCAGCAGCTTAGTTCAGGGCGGGGAGGAGACCTTC
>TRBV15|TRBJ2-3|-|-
CATSRGRRGETQYF
TGTGCCACCAGCAGAGGGAGGCGGGGAGAGACGCAGTATTTT
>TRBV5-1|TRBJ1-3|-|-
CASSWGSGAGDTIYF
TGCGCCAGCAGCTGGGGGTCAGGGGCTGGGGACACCATATATTTT
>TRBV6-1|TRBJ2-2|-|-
CASSEAGTILLTGELFF
TGTGCCAGCAGTGAAGCCGGGACAATCCTGTTGACCGGGGAGCTGTTTTTT
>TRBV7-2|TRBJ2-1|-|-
CASSLIGGPSHEQFF
TGTGCCAGCAGCTTAATTGGGGGGCCCTCTCATGAGCAGTTCTTC
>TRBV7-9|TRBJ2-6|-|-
CASSFRTLRANVLTF
TGTGCCAGCAGCTTTAGGACCCTGAGGGCCAACGTCCTGACTTTC
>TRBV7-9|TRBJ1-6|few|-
CASSLAQETDSPLHF
TGTGCCAGCAGCTTAGCACAGGAAACCGATTCACCCCTCCACTTT
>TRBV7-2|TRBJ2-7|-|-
CASSLARSYEQYF
TGTGCCAGCAGCTTAGCCCGCTCCTACGAGCAGTACTTC
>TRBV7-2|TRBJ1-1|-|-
CASSLQGTNTEAFF
TGTGCCAGCAGCTTACAGGGGACGAACACTGAAGCTTTCTTT
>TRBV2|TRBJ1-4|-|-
CASSTVWTVEKLFF
TGTGCCAGCAGTACCGTATGGACGGTTGAAAAACTGTTTTTT
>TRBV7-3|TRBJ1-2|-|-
CASSLERNYGYTF
TGTGCCAGCAGCTTAGAAAGGAACTATGGCTACACCTTC
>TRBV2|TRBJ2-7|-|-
CASSEAGYSSYEQYF
TGTGCCAGCAGTGAAGCAGGGTACAGCTCCTACGAGCAGTACTTC
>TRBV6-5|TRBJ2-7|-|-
CASSYSERPGPYEQYF
TGTGCCAGCAGTTACTCGGAGCGACCTGGGCCCTACGAGCAGTACTTC
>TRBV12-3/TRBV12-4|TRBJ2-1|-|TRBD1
CASGDRGRFEQFF
TGTGCCAGTGGGGACAGGGGGCGTTTTGAGCAGTTCTTC
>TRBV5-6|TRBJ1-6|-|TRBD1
CASSTPGGPNSPLHF
TGTGCCAGCAGCACCCCAGGGGGCCCCAATTCACCCCTCCACTTT
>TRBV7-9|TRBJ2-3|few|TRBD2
CASSLPRRLAGITDTQYF
TGTGCCAGCAGCTTACCCCGCCGACTAGCGGGGATCACAGATACGCAGTATTTT
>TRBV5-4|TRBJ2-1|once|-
CASSPEAPDEQFF
TGTGCCAGCAGCCCAGAGGCGCCGGATGAGCAGTTCTTC
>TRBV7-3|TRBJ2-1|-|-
CASSSNPDTVNEQFF
TGTGCCAGCAGCTCAAATCCGGACACTGTCAATGAGCAGTTCTTC
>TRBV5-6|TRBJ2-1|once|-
CASSLTVDEQFF
TGTGCCAGCAGCTTAACAGTCGATGAGCAGTTCTTC
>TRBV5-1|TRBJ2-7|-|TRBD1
CASSLAGTGQGAYEQYF
TGCGCCAGCAGCTTGGCCGGAACGGGACAGGGGGCTTACGAGCAGTACTTC
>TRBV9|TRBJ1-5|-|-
CASSGEGLLNQPQHF
TGTGCCAGCAGCGGGGAAGGGCTTCTCAATCAGCCCCAGCATTTT
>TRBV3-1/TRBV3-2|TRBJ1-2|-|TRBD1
CASSRDSNYGYTF
TGTGCCAGCAGCAGGGACAGTAACTATGGCTACACCTTC
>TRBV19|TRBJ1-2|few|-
CASSPGGRPNYGYTF
TGTGCCAGTAGTCCCGGGGGACGCCCAAACTATGGCTACACCTTC
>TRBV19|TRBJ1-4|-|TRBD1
CATRGLGNEKLFF
TGTGCCACCAGGGGGCTAGGGAATGAAAAACTGTTTTTT
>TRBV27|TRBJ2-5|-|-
CASSFMGRVQETQYF
TGTGCCAGCAGTTTCATGGGAAGGGTTCAAGAGACCCAGTACTTC
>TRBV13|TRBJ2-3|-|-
CASSLSGWDSTDTQYF
TGTGCCAGCAGCTTATCCGGATGGGACAGCACAGATACGCAGTATTTT
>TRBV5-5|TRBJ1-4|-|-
CASSGQHGGEKLFF
TGTGCCAGCTCAGGACAGCATGGGGGTGAAAAACTGTTTTTT
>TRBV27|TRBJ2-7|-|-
CASSFEYF
TGTGCCAGCAGTTTCGAGTACTTC
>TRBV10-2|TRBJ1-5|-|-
CASSKGTGPQHF
TGCGCCAGCAGCAAGGGGACCGGGCCCCAGCATTTT
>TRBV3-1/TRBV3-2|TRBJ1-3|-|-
CASSQDAGPSGNTIYF
TGTGCCAGCAGCCAAGACGCAGGCCCCTCTGGAAACACCATATATTTT
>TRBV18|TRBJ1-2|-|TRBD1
CASSPPTTGGSTYTF
TGTGCCAGCTCACCACCGACGACAGGGGGCAGTACCTACACCTTC
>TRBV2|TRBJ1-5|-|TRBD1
CASSWTGGEPQHF
TGTGCCAGCAGTTGGACAGGTGGAGAGCCCCAGCATTTT
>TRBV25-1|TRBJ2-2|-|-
CASSHQGNTGELFF
TGTGCCAGCAGTCACCAGGGGAACACCGGGGAGCTGTTTTTT
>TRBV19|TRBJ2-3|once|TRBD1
CASSAHPGTGLTDTQYF
TGTGCCAGTAGTGCCCACCCGGGGACAGGGCTGACAGATACGCAGTATTTT
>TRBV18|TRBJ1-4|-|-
CASSPDGTTNEKLFF
TGTGCCAGCTCACCGGACGGAACAACTAATGAAAAACTGTTTTTT
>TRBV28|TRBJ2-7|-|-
CASSLGGSIYEQYF
TGTGCCAGCAGTTTAGGGGGTAGCATCTACGAGCAGTACTTC
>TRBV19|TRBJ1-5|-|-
CASRIPKGPQHF
TGTGCCAGTAGGATACCGAAGGGGCCCCAGCATTTT
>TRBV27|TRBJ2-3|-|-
CASSLSMWGRDTDTQYF
TGTGCCAGCAGTTTATCGATGTGGGGGCGGGACACAGATACGCAGTATTTT
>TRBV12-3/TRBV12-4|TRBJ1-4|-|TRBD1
CASSLLQGLVFF
TGTGCCAGCAGTTTATTACAGGGGTTGGTGTTTTTT
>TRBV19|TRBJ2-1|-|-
CASSIAGLSSYNEQFF
TGTGCCAGTAGTATAGCCGGGCTCAGCTCCTACAATGAGCAGTTCTTC
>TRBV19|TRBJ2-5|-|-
CASSIKGGGEETQYF
TGTGCCAGTAGTATCAAAGGGGGTGGGGAAGAGACCCAGTACTTC
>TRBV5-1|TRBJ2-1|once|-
CASSLEGPLNGQFF
TGCGCCAGCAGTTTAGAGGGACCCCTCAATGGGCAGTTCTTC
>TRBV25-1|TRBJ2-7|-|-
CASSGGGEQYF
TGTGCCAGCAGTGGAGGGGGCGAGCAGTACTTC
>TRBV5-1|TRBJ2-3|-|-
CASSVTDTQYF
TGCGCCAGCAGCGTTACAGATACGCAGTATTTT
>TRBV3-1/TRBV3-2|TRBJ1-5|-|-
CASSQDWGANQPQHF
TGTGCCAGCAGCCAAGATTGGGGGGCGAATCAGCCCCAGCATTTT
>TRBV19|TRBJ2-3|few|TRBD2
CASSIPGTSGRTSTDTQYF
TGTGCCAGTAGTATCCCCGGGACTAGCGGGAGGACTAGCACAGATACGCAGTATTTT
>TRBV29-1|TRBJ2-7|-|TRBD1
CSVEGLGQGGWEQYF
TGCAGCGTTGAAGGGCTTGGACAGGGTGGTTGGGAGCAGTACTTC
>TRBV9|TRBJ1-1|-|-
CASSVDEMTEAFF
TGTGCCAGCAGCGTAGACGAGATGACTGAAGCTTTCTTT
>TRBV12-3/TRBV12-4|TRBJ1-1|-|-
CASSADQSSFF
TGTGCCAGCAGTGCTGACCAGAGTTCCTTCTTT
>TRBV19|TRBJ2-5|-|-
CASSIAGALETQYF
TGTGCCAGTAGTATAGCGGGAGCTCTCGAGACCCAGTACTTC
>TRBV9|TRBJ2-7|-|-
CASSARDYEQYF
TGTGCCAGCAGCGCGAGGGACTACGAGCAGTACTTC
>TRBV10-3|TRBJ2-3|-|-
CAISERATGTDTQYF
TGTGCCATCAGTGAGAGGGCTACCGGCACAGATACGCAGTATTTT